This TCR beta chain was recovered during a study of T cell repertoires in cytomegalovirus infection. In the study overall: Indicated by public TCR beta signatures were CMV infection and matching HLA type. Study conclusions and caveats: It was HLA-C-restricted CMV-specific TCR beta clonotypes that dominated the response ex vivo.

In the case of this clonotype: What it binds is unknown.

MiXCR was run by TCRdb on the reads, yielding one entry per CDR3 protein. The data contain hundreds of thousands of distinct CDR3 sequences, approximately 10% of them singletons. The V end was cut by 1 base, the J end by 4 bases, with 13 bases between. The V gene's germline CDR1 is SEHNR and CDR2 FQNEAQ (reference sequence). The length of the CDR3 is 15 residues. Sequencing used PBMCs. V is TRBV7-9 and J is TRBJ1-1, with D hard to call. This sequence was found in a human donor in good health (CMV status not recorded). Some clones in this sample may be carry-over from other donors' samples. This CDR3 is CASSLVGRQRTEAFF. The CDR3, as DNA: TGTGCCAGCAGCTTAGTGGGGAGACAACGCACTGAAGCTTTCTTT.